This T cell receptor (beta chain) was captured by sequencing in a study of CD8 T cells in ankylosing spondylitis. As the method for making TCR beta libraries, quantitative 5'-RACE with molecular barcodes was used. Using its own MiXCR run on the 5' RACE reads, TCRdb lists one record per CDR3 protein. This sample yields more than 150,000 distinct CDR3 sequences, of which under 15% are seen a single time; approximately 10% belongs to the top ten. V lost 8 bases, J lost 0 bases, and 6 bases lay in between. The CDR3 length is 12 residues. Germline V gives CDR1 MNHNS, CDR2 SASEGT. There are many counts of this clonotype.

The receptor comes from a female donor with ankylosing spondylitis or in good health (not recorded which). The V and J genes are TRBV6-1 and TRBJ2-3; D is undetermined. The sample was blood, either unsorted or a sorted T cell fraction (not recorded which). The CDR3: CASEMSTDTQYF. The CDR3, as DNA: TGTGCCAGCGAGATGAGCACAGATACGCAGTATTTT.